This entry lists 17 T cell receptor beta chains sequenced from one sample in a study of human T cells and chemical hapten exposure. The sample's time point: patch test 2, 6 weeks after DPC sensitization. The treatment denotes: therapeutic diphenylcyclopropenone sensitization with weekly scalp DPC. In TCRdb, the RACE reads were re-called with MiXCR into one record per CDR3 protein. The data contain nearly 55,000 distinct CDR3 sequences, around 9.5% of them singletons. Source: whole blood, taken in connection with sensitization to the hapten diphenylcyclopropenone (DPC). These receptors all come from a woman aged 45-65 years with alopecia areata. Some clones in this sample may be carry-over from other donors' samples.

In this sample, this clonotype turned up a few times. CDR3 sequence (DNA): TGTGCCAGCAGTATTTCGGACAGCTATCAGCCCCAGCATTTT. Translation gives CASSISDSYQPQHF. The chain couples TRBV28 to TRBJ1-5; tentative D call: TRBD1 (6 bases). Germline V gene data show CDR1 as MDHEN and CDR2 as SYDVKM. The V end was cut by 5 bases, the J end by 5 bases, with 13 bases between. The length of the CDR3 is 14 residues.

The V call is TRBV20-1, the J call TRBJ2-5; D unclear. Per germline, CDR1 DFQATT and CDR2 SNEGSKA (reference sequence). The CDR3 spans 14 residues. Trimming shortened V by 1 base and J by 4 bases, and 13 bases separated the two germline ends. The CDR3 region is CSARGAVSIETQYF. The CDR3 nucleotides are TGCAGTGCTAGAGGTGCTGTCTCGATAGAGACCCAGTACTTC.

This chain links TRBV10-3 with TRBJ2-1, with D hard to call. V dropped 6 bases and J dropped 5 bases, with 11 bases sitting between them. This CDR3 comprises 13 residues. Germline assignment: CDR1 ENHRY and CDR2 SYGVKD. The CDR3 nucleotides are TGTGCCATCAGGAAAGCCCAGAACAATGAGCAGTTCTTC. It encodes CAIRKAQNNEQFF.

This clonotype was seen ten or more times. This chain links TRBV4-1 with TRBJ1-5; a possible D gene is TRBD1 (5 bases). Germline CDR1 and CDR2: MGHRA and YSYEKL. The CDR3 totals 16 residues. The V gene lost 5 bases and the J gene lost 0 bases, with 14 bases spanning the gap. The DNA for the CDR3 is TGCGCCAGCAGCGCGACGGGGCTCTATAGCAATCAGCCCCAGCATTTT. The encoded protein is CASSATGLYSNQPQHF.

In its sample, this clonotype was seen a few times. This chain joins TRBV20-1 and TRBJ2-7; 11 positions match TRBD2. There are 14 residues in the CDR3. Per germline, CDR1 DFQATT and CDR2 SNEGSKA (reference sequence). With V trimmed by 5 bases and J by 0 bases, 3 bases remained unmatched. The CDR3 sequence is CSALAGGNSYEQYF. The CDR3 DNA sequence: TGCAGTGCTTTAGCGGGAGGGAACTCCTACGAGCAGTACTTC.

The genes are TRBV2 and TRBJ1-4; no clear D. The CDR3 loop spans 16 amino acids. Germline CDR1 and CDR2: SNHLY and FYNNEI. Trimming removed 2 bases from V and 0 bases from J, with 10 bases in between. In nucleotides, the CDR3 is TGTGCCAGCAGTGAATTAAGACACTCAACTAATGAAAAACTGTTTTTT. Amino acid sequence: CASSELRHSTNEKLFF. The complete variable domain, with remaining parts taken from reference TRBV2 and TRBJ1-4, reads EPEVTQTPSHQVTQMGQEVILRCVPISNHLYFYWYRQILGQKVEFLVSFYNNEISEKSEIFDDQFSVERPDGSNFTLKIRSTKLEDSAMYFCASSELRHSTNEKLFFGSGTQLSVL.

This clonotype was counted ten times or more. The V call is TRBV5-5, the J call TRBJ1-1; D not resolved. Germline V CDR1 and CDR2: SGHKS, YYEKEE (reference sequence). The CDR3 runs to 13 residues. The V end was cut by 1 base, the J end by 3 bases, with 7 bases between. CDR3 in amino acids: CASSLIRYTEAFF. The DNA for the CDR3 is TGTGCCAGCAGCTTGATCAGGTACACTGAAGCTTTCTTT.

This clonotype was seen ten or more times. The DNA of the CDR3 is TGTGCCAGCAGCCCCGTGAATCAGCCCCAGCATTTT. It specifies CASSPVNQPQHF. This chain connects TRBV7-9 to TRBJ1-5; D not certain. The CDR3 sequence is 12 residues long. Germline lookup yields CDR1 SEHNR and CDR2 FQNEAQ (reference sequence). Trimming left V 5 bases short and J 4 bases short, with 6 bases between.

There are many counts of this clonotype. V gene TRBV5-8 combines with J gene TRBJ2-2; D is ambiguous. Germline CDR1 reads SGHTS; CDR2 reads YDEGEE. V dropped 0 bases and J dropped 5 bases, with 5 bases sitting between them. The CDR3 is made up of 13 amino acids. In DNA, the CDR3 is TGTGCCAGCAGCTTGGTCGGGACCGGGGAGCTGTTTTTT. Protein product: CASSLVGTGELFF.

J is TRBJ1-3 and V is TRBV27, with D uncertain. The CDR3 contains 11 residues. In germline, CDR1 is MNHEY, CDR2 SMNVEV (reference sequence). V dropped 7 bases and J dropped 2 bases, with 3 bases sitting between them. This CDR3 is CASIAGNTIYF. As DNA, the CDR3 is TGTGCCAGCATTGCTGGAAACACCATATATTTT.

The chain carries TRBV4-3 and TRBJ1-4, with D hard to call. This CDR3 is 17 amino acids long. V lost 0 bases to trimming and J lost 0 bases, with 11 bases between them. In germline, CDR1 is LGHNA, CDR2 YSLEER. The CDR3 loop is CASSQDSGHATNEKLFF. The CDR3 DNA reads as TGCGCCAGCAGCCAAGATAGTGGGCACGCAACTAATGAAAAACTGTTTTTT.

This clonotype has just a few counts. The chain links TRBV19 to TRBJ1-5; D not resolved. Germline-derived CDR1 and CDR2 are LNHDA and SQIVND (reference sequence). V lost 2 bases and J lost 3, with 11 bases in between. The CDR3 contains 15 residues. In DNA, the CDR3 is TGTGCCAGTAGTATAATCGTGCAAACCAATCAGCCCCAGCATTTT. Translating it yields CASSIIVQTNQPQHF.

The chain carries TRBV29-1 and TRBJ2-1; TRBD2 agrees at 7 bases. CDR1 and CDR2 from the germline V gene are SQVTM and ANQGSEA. The CDR3 loop spans 10 amino acids. J lost 7 bases, V lost 6 bases, and 0 bases had no gene match. The CDR3 DNA reads as TGCAGCGTGCGGGGGAATGAGCAGTTCTTC. It encodes CSVRGNEQFF.

J is TRBJ1-1 and V is TRBV28; no reliable D call. The V gene's germline CDR1 is MDHEN and CDR2 SYDVKM. The CDR3 has 15 amino acids. V was cut by 4 bases and J by 4 bases, with 16 bases left in between. CDR3 in amino acids: CASSSLPPYLTEAFF. The CDR3 nucleotides are TGTGCCAGCAGTTCCCTCCCGCCTTATCTCACTGAAGCTTTCTTT.

The J gene is TRBJ1-4, the V gene TRBV7-8; maybe TRBD1 (5 bases). V was trimmed by 2 bases and J by 5 bases, leaving 12 bases between them. CDR1 is SGHVS and CDR2 is FQNEAQ in the germline V gene. The CDR3 is 15 residues long. CDR3 loop: CASSLRARVNEKLFF. CDR3 in DNA: TGTGCCAGCAGCTTAAGGGCCAGGGTCAATGAAAAACTGTTTTTT.

The chain combines TRBV12-3 or TRBV12-4 with TRBJ1-1; no clear D gene. The length of the CDR3 is 14 residues. The V end lost 3 bases, the J end lost 3 bases, and 11 bases lay between the germline ends. The DNA of the CDR3 is TGTGCCAGCAGTTTCGCCGGGTTTGACACTGAAGCTTTCTTT. Its translation is CASSFAGFDTEAFF.

This chain links TRBV20-1 with TRBJ2-1; a possible D gene is TRBD1 (5 bases). The CDR3 loop spans 15 amino acids. V lost 6 bases and J 0 bases, leaving 15 bases between the germline ends. CDR1 and CDR2 from the germline V gene are DFQATT and SNEGSKA (reference sequence). The CDR3 reads CSATDDSSSYNEQFF. The CDR3 DNA reads TGCAGTGCGACGGACGACAGTAGCTCCTACAATGAGCAGTTCTTC.